This TCR beta chain was obtained from a study of T cell changes during pregnancy in multiple sclerosis. Profiling relied on immunoSEQ multiplex PCR, and the TCRdb table lists in-frame clones only, not all of them. The sample shows roughly 100,000 clones, around 94% of them seen only once. The CDR3 is made up of 14 amino acids. CDR1 and CDR2 (germline): SQVTM, ANQGSEA. V lost 7 bases, J lost 6 bases, and 7 bases stayed unmatched. Sequenced here: peripheral blood, sampled after pregnancy. The J gene is TRBJ2-2, the V gene TRBV29-1; 11 positions match TRBD1. The TCR comes from a female donor with multiple sclerosis, enrolled in a pregnancy study. CDR3 bases: TGCAGCGGGAGGGGACAGGGGGGCCCCGGGGAGCTGTTTTTT. Its translation is CSGRGQGGPGELFF.